This T cell receptor beta chain was sequenced during a study of cytomegalovirus exposure and HLA in healthy donors (dated by TCRdb to 2015 to 2018). At the level of the whole study: An earlier analysis of 587 of the donors reported roughly 300 Gb of sequence data and 117 million unique TCR beta sequences obtained from approximately 180 million T cells. A later analysis re-analyzed previously published TCR beta repertoires from 500 to 700 donors and added high-resolution HLA genotyping to study TCR occurrence patterns. Besides the first cohort of roughly 640 subjects, a separate validation cohort made up of 120 different subjects was used. Among under 450 genotyped donors of the cohort, an average of approximately 230,000 unique TCR beta nucleotide sequences were sequenced per donor, roughly 20% of them non-productive. Genome-wide SNP genotypes for about 65% of the roughly 670 donors were used in a later genetic analysis, which treated that subset as a discovery cohort. The study used immunosequencing to profile the T cell repertoires of approximately 650 subjects and linked those repertoires to cytomegalovirus serostatus. Of the roughly 400 genotyped donors, about 84% fell in the genetic ancestry cluster associated with self-reported Caucasian donors. An early release that covered 500 to 800 HLA-typed donors contained about 290 gigabases of sequencing data and about 84 million unique TCR sequences. All discovery cohort repertoires had been generated on a single sequencing platform. A few DR-DQ haplotypes were treated as single units for association and clustering because of strong linkage in the cohort. Class I and class II HLA loci were covered by the typing at four-digit resolution. High-throughput TCR immunosequencing, statistical association of individual TCRs with disease status, and machine learning were combined to predict cytomegalovirus infection status. Alongside the repertoire data, information on donor age, sex, ethnicity and CMV serostatus was compiled. The later analysis used no new phenotypic data to find candidate immune exposures, relying instead on TCR beta sequences and their occurrence across donors. The number of donors typed differed by locus, with about 629-630 for A, B, C, DRB1 and DQB1, 522 for DQA1, 600 to 610 for DPA1, and roughly 450 for DPB1. The study aimed to test whether signatures of past pathogen exposure could be identified by cataloging public T cell receptors. An earlier analysis of approximately 500 of the donors applied high-throughput TCR beta sequencing to assess whether each TCR beta V gene segment acted as functional or pseudogenic.

Libraries were prepared through the immunoSEQ multiplex PCR assay. For the multiplex PCR, a mixture combining 60 forward primers for TCR Vbeta segments and 13 reverse primers for TCR Jbeta segments was used. The CDR3 region of rearranged TCR beta genes was amplified from genomic DNA by a multiplex PCR assay. Amplified TCR beta libraries were sequenced as 87-base-pair reads on the Illumina HiSeq System. Per the original workflow: In a later analysis, some 80 million unique TCR beta chains were counted across the roughly 610 repertoires, and roughly 11 million of these chains were shared by at least two donors. Raw reads were error-corrected and collapsed into unique sequences with a nearest-neighbor algorithm that merged closely related sequences to remove PCR and sequencing errors. To assign V, D and J gene segments, CDR3 sequences were aligned to IMGT reference sequences. Each retained sequence needed at least a six-nucleotide match to both a V gene segment and a J gene segment. Rearrangements were called productive when the CDR3 lacked stop codons and stayed in frame with V and J; all others were non-productive. CDR3 was defined according to IMGT convention as the region running from the second conserved V-encoded cysteine to the conserved J-encoded phenylalanine. In an earlier analysis of approximately 500 of the donors, sequences lacking an unambiguous match to a single V gene segment were excluded. An earlier analysis of about 600 of the donors called V segments functional above 56.7% productive rearrangements and segregating when the between-donor standard deviation exceeded 5%. A statistical classification framework was built for diagnosing cytomegalovirus status from the catalog of TCR beta chain sequences. In a later analysis, TCR nucleotide sequences were compared against IMGT/GENE-DB human TR gene sequences so that V and J genes could be assigned. A later analysis assigned CDR3 sequences and most-parsimonious VDJ recombination scenarios with the TCRdist pipeline. In a later analysis, each TCR beta chain was defined by its CDR3 amino acid sequence together with its V-gene family, and reads without a unique V-gene family were excluded. In a later analysis, around 650 highly shared, low-generation-probability nucleotide sequences were removed to address suspected cross-contamination and a sequencing artifact. In a later analysis, a clonal expansion index was calculated for each public chain from normalized within-repertoire ranks of inferred template counts. In a later analysis, generation probabilities were computed with a VDJ recombination model fitted to out-of-frame rearrangements, and the resulting probabilities were checked against IGoR. In a later analysis, TCR-TCR, TCR-HLA and TCR-CMV co-occurrence was scored with hypergeometric tests, and a repertoire-size bias correction was applied to TCR pairs. A later analysis estimated false discovery rates by permuting HLA or CMV assignments 20 times. In a later analysis, co-occurring TCRs were grouped with DBSCAN, and TCRdist sequence similarity was added when clustering was performed within HLA-allele-positive subsets. Repertoires with fewer than 30,000 or more than 120,000 public chains, plus five repertoires with anomalous nucleotide sharing, were excluded from co-occurrence clustering. What TCRdb holds here is the immuneACCESS table cut down to in-frame rearrangements. Part of the clones is not present; checked against another copy, under half of the missing clones reflect an unresolved V gene, and the others are unexplained. V, J and clone size are taken as reported in that table, and D and trimming were inferred from the DNA itself. In this sample the table shows 100,000 or so clones, 60% to 80% of which occur a single time. Together, the top ten hold around 3.5% of the sample.

What the research found in general, with its limitations: HLA typing was unavailable for some donors at each locus, so association tests used only the typed subset. Linkage disequilibrium might explain the correlated functional status among segregating V segments, but an unknown experimental factor could not be excluded. Cytomegalovirus status was reported to be diagnosed by the classifier with high specificity and sensitivity in both the original and validation cohorts. A later genetic analysis reported fewer N-insertions in productive TCRs among donors in an Asian-associated ancestry cluster than the 666-donor mean. Because counts were too low, roughly 17 rarely observed V segments, including chromosome 9 orphons, were left out of the earlier analysis of 500 to 650 of the donors. This cohort had only TCR beta chains sequenced, and the lack of alpha or paired-chain data limited which features could be detected. A further reported finding was that TCR beta sequences accurately predicted the HLA-A and HLA-B alleles for most subjects in the first cohort. Presence/absence analyses assumed roughly uniform sequencing depth across donors, an assumption that may not hold. For the cohort, immune exposure information was limited to CMV serostatus. In a later genetic analysis, a missense DCLRE1C variant was associated with V-gene and J-gene trimming of TCR beta chains, and the association was replicated in an independent cohort. Assigning TCR associations to individual alleles was difficult when HLA alleles, especially DR and DQ, strongly co-occurred. A cluster of highly shared sequence variants was judged likely to represent a technical artifact of the sequencing pipeline. According to a later analysis, parvovirus B19, influenza, CMV and Epstein-Barr virus appeared linked to several top co-occurrence clusters. A later analysis found that TCR association rates varied across HLA loci, with DRB1 alleles showing the most associated TCRs and HLA-C alleles the fewest. In the study, 150 to 200 TCR beta chains were listed as associated with cytomegalovirus. A later analysis associated 16,951 TCR beta sequences with specific HLA alleles at a false discovery rate of 0.05. While some public TCRs were present in many individuals, most TCR sequences turned up only very rarely across donors. In a later analysis, HLA-associated TCR beta chains were found to be more clonally expanded and to have lower generation probabilities than equally common non-associated chains. Some IMGT-functional V segments, including TRBV6-2 and TRBV6-3, could not be told apart with the 87-base-pair reads, so those segments were excluded. A later analysis found that most CMV-associated TCR beta chains appeared HLA-restricted, with HLA associations seemingly driven largely by CMV exposure. In an earlier analysis of about 600 of the donors, most TCR beta V segments appeared in productive rearrangements about 87% or about 30% of the time, broadly matching IMGT annotations. Three of the identified cytomegalovirus-associated TCR beta chains were confirmed in vitro to be specific for cytomegalovirus antigens. The authors suggested that the approach could potentially be generalized to other disease states and immunological phenotypes.

Concerning this clone itself: The target of this receptor is not known. One base away there is no much larger clone; base qualities are not given.

The cohort was made up of roughly 670 healthy bone marrow donors. Cohort members were all nominally healthy when sampled, although unrecorded immune exposures were likely present. The donor was CMV seronegative and was included in the group of a few hundred seronegative cohort members. Each donor provided a peripheral blood sample, and peripheral blood mononuclear cells were used for TCR beta sequencing. The Qiagen DNeasy Blood Extraction Kit was used to extract genomic DNA from the blood cell samples. The germline V gene gives CDR1 as MGHRA and CDR2 as YSYEKL. The V and J ends are trimmed by 6 bases and 2 bases, leaving 9 bases between them. Its CDR3 holds 13 amino acids, cysteine through phenylalanine. Of all the DNA, just the CDR3 is kept, 39 bases in frame from base 1.

This TCR derives from a man aged 25 to 45 in good health and CMV-seronegative. This chain joins TRBV4-1 to TRBJ2-3; a tentative D match to TRBD2 spans 6 bases. The sequenced material came from PBMCs. DNA sequence: TGCGCCAGCAGGGCTAGCGACACAGATACGCAGTATTTT. This is translated as CASRASDTDTQYF.